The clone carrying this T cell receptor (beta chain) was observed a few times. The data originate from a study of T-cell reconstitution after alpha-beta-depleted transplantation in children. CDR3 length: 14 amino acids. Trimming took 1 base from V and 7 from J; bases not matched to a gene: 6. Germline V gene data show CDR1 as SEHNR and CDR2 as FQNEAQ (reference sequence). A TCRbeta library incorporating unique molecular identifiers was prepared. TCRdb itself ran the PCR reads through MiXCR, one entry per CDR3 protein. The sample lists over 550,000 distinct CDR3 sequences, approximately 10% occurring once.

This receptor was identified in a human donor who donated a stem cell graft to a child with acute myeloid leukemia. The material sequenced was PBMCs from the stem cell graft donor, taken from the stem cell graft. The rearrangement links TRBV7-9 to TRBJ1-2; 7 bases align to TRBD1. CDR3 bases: TGTGCCAGCAGCTTAGGCGGGACAGAGTCTGGCTACACCTTC. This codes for CASSLGGTESGYTF.